This TCR beta chain was obtained from a study of cytomegalovirus exposure and HLA in healthy donors. Study-level points and caveats: Information on immune exposure was restricted to one variable (CMV serostatus).

With regard to this clone: Its cognate antigen is unknown.

This PCR relied on a set of 60 Vbeta primers and 13 Jbeta primers. The repertoire was sequenced with immunoSEQ multiplex PCR; TCRdb's copy has only in-frame clones and lacks some. This table holds around 130,000 clones, 84% found once. The CDR3 extends over 17 amino acids. The germline gives CDR1 LGHNT, CDR2 FRNRAP. Between the trimmed V and J ends, which lost 1 base and 8 bases, there was a span of 21 bases. This chain links TRBV12-5 with TRBJ2-1, with D possibly TRBD1 on 5 matching bases. The sequenced material came from PBMCs. This receptor was identified in a man aged 45-60 years in good health and CMV-seronegative. This CDR3 reads CASGLDLQTQGADEQFF. CDR3 DNA: TGTGCTAGTGGTTTGGATTTACAAACCCAAGGGGCGGATGAGCAGTTCTTC.